The 2 T cell receptor beta chains listed next were all sequenced from one sample in a study of blood T cell repertoires in COVID-19. The protocol was immunoSEQ multiplex PCR, while the TCRdb copy is restricted to in-frame clones and leaves out a portion. The table has 20,000 to 25,000 clones, 75% to 95% seen once. The sample comprised peripheral blood. The receptors originated from a human donor in a cohort sampled during active COVID-19.

The chain recombines TRBV19 with TRBJ1-5; possibly TRBD1 for D (5 bases). The germline CDR1 and CDR2 sequences are LNHDA and SQIVND (reference sequence). CDR3 length: 17 amino acids. The V and J ends lost 7 bases and 2 bases respectively, with 21 bases between them. CDR3 loop: CASTRLLGELGNQPQHF. CDR3 coding DNA: TGTGCCAGTACTAGATTATTAGGGGAATTGGGCAATCAGCCCCAGCATTTT.

In its sample, this clone was seen a few times. The chain combines TRBV10-1 with TRBJ2-7; TRBD1 aligns across 9 bases. CDR3 length: 13 amino acids. Germline assignment: CDR1 WNHNN and CDR2 SYGVQD (reference sequence). The ends lost 8 bases at V and 7 bases at J; junction bases unmatched: 9. The CDR3 DNA is TGCGCCAGCGGGGACAGGGAAAGAGGGGAGCAGTACTTC. It encodes CASGDRERGEQYF.